The 27 T cell receptor beta chains listed next were all sequenced from one sample in a study of T cell clonality in common variable immunodeficiency. Generated by immunoSEQ multiplex PCR, the TCRdb table keeps only in-frame clones and is missing some. The sample lists about 64,000 clones, none appearing once, the ten largest making up roughly 1.5%. Material for sequencing was peripheral blood mononuclear cells. Receptors were obtained from a person between 18 and 69 years old in good health.

This clone was seen ten or more times. The CDR3 extends 3 residues past the end of the read, so its final part is completed from the germline J gene. This chain uses TRBV28 with TRBJ2-7; 7 bases are a match to TRBD1. This CDR3 spans 13 amino acids. Germline CDR1 MDHEN, CDR2 SYDVKM. V shed 7 bases, J shed 0 bases, and the junction held 3 bases outside the gene matches. The DNA read from the CDR3 is TGTGCCAGCACTCGGGACAGCTCCTACGAG. It codes for CASTRDSSYE. The complete CDR3 protein is CASTRDSSYEQYF.

There are many counts of this clone. The read ends 3 residues shy of where the CDR3 ends; the end is completed using the germline J gene. This chain links TRBV20-1 with TRBJ1-5, with D perhaps TRBD1 (5 bases). This CDR3 comprises 14 residues. The V end lost 6 bases, the J end lost 4 bases, and 16 bases lay between the germline ends. Germline assignment: CDR1 DFQATT and CDR2 SNEGSKA (reference sequence). The CDR3 loop is CSAKLGGTNQPQHF. The CDR3 DNA, read in part, is TGCAGTGCCAAGCTTGGGGGGACTAATCAGCCC.

This clone was detected a few times. The CDR3 end is not reached by the read, which stops 3 residues before it; the germline J gene fills it in. The V call is TRBV6-2 or TRBV6-3, the J call TRBJ1-1; TRBD1 aligns across 7 bases. Germline CDR1 reads MNHEY; CDR2 reads SVGEGT. With V trimmed by 7 bases and J by 4 bases, 9 bases remained unmatched. This CDR3 region has 14 residues. The sequenced CDR3 bases are TGTGCCAGCACCCCAGGGGGACGGGCCACTGAA. Translated, it gives CASTPGGRATE. The whole CDR3 sequence is CASTPGGRATEAFF.

This clone was seen at least ten times. CDR3 in amino acids: CSATNQGQSDEKLFF. The covered CDR3 bases are TGCAGTGCCACCAACCAGGGACAGTCTGATGAAAAA. V gene TRBV20-1 combines with J gene TRBJ1-4; 7 bases agree with TRBD1. The read finishes 3 residues shy of the CDR3 end, and the germline J gene is used to complete it. CDR3 length: 15 residues. The germline CDR1 and CDR2 sequences are DFQATT and SNEGSKA (reference sequence). The trim removed 6 bases at V and 6 bases at J, leaving 13 bases unmatched.

This clone was detected many times. The read finishes 3 residues shy of the CDR3 end, and the germline J gene is used to complete it. The chain couples TRBV5-1 to TRBJ2-1, with TRBD2 matching 8 bases. The junction had 8 bases not matched to a gene; V was cut back by 3 bases and J by 6 bases. The germline V gene has CDR1 SGHRS and CDR2 YFSETQ. This CDR3 has 15 residues. This CDR3 is CASSWGTRSGNEQFF. The CDR3 DNA, read in part, is TGCGCCAGCAGCTGGGGGACTAGATCAGGCAATGAG.

On this clone: The observed sequence ends 3 residues before the CDR3 terminus, with the missing tail filled in from the germline J gene. The chain combines TRBV19 with TRBJ1-6; D may be TRBD1 (5 bases). The CDR3 loop spans 15 amino acids. V dropped 7 bases and J dropped 6 bases, with 16 bases sitting between them. CDR1 and CDR2 (germline): LNHDA, SQIVND (reference sequence). CDR3 DNA (partial): TGTGCCAGTACCCAGACCGGACAACCTAATTCACCC. It is translated as CASTQTGQPNSP. The whole CDR3 protein reads CASTQTGQPNSPLHF.

The table lists this clone with many counts. The chain's CDR3 is CASSLFGTGGGTGELFF. Incomplete CDR3 DNA: TGTGCCAGCAGCTTATTCGGGACAGGGGGCGGAACCGGGGAG. V is TRBV7-3 and J is TRBJ2-2, with 12 bases lining up with TRBD1. The read halts 3 residues ahead of the CDR3 end, with the missing end drawn from the germline J gene. Germline V gene sequence: CDR1 SGHTA, CDR2 FQGTGA. With 2 bases clipped from V and 5 bases from J, the junction kept 6 bases outside the gene matches. The CDR3 sequence is 17 residues long. Variable domain in full (rest from reference TRBV7-3 and TRBJ2-2): GAGVSQTPSNKVTEKGKYVELRCDPISGHTALYWYRQSLGQGPEFLIYFQGTGAADDSGLPNDRFFAVRPEGSVSTLKIQRTERGDSAVYLCASSLFGTGGGTGELFFGEGSRLTVL.

This clone showed up just a few times. Read data end 3 residues before the CDR3 end; the end is taken from the germline J gene. The J gene is TRBJ2-5, the V gene TRBV11-3; no definite D call. The V end was cut by 6 bases, the J end by 5 bases, with 16 bases between. This CDR3 has 14 residues. Germline loops: CDR1 SGHNT, CDR2 YENEEA. The CDR3 here is CASSPGSTGETQYF. Incomplete CDR3 DNA: TGTGCCAGCAGTCCCGGGTCCACCGGGGAGACC.

This clone was seen repeatedly, ten times or more. The read ends 3 residues before the CDR3 terminus; that terminus is restored from the germline J gene. The genes are TRBV28 and TRBJ2-1; the D gene is possibly TRBD1 (6 bases). With 3 bases removed from V and 6 bases from J, the gap between germline ends came to 9 bases. Germline assignment: CDR1 MDHEN and CDR2 SYDVKM. This CDR3 is 13 amino acids long. The sequenced CDR3 bases are TGTGCCAGCAGTTTCAGGGGACCCAATGAG. Translating gives CASSFRGPNE. The full CDR3 is CASSFRGPNEQFF.

In its sample, this clone was seen many times. The sequence runs out 3 residues before the end of the CDR3; the remainder is reconstructed from the germline J gene. The rearrangement joins TRBV18 to TRBJ2-6; possibly TRBD2 for D (6 bases). With 1 base removed from V and 0 bases from J, the gap between germline ends came to 10 bases. The CDR3 consists of 17 residues. Germline V gives CDR1 KGHSH, CDR2 LQKENI. CDR3 bases read: TGTGCCAGCTCACCACTTCTGGGGGGCTCTGGGGCCAACGTC. It encodes CASSPLLGGSGANV. The full CDR3 protein is CASSPLLGGSGANVLTF.

This clone was seen repeatedly, ten times or more. The CDR3 extends 3 residues past the end of the read, so its final part is completed from the germline J gene. The genes are TRBV20-1 and TRBJ1-1; 11 bases fit TRBD1. The ends lost 3 bases at V and 4 bases at J; junction bases unmatched: 7. In germline, CDR1 is DFQATT, CDR2 SNEGSKA (reference sequence). The CDR3 spans 15 residues. CDR3 bases read: TGCAGTGCTAGGGATACCGGGACAGGGGGCACTGAA. Translating gives CSARDTGTGGTE. The CDR3 as a whole reads CSARDTGTGGTEAFF.

In this sample, this clone turned up many times. The sequence runs out 3 residues before the end of the CDR3; the remainder is reconstructed from the germline J gene. V and J are TRBV11-2 and TRBJ2-1; D is undetermined. The CDR3 covers 12 residues. Germline CDR1 is SGHAT and CDR2 is FQNNGV. The V and J ends lost 2 bases and 8 bases respectively, with 7 bases between them. Partial CDR3 DNA: TGTGCCAGCAGCTTACTAGGCGATGAG. The encoded protein is CASSLLGDE. The complete CDR3 protein is CASSLLGDEQFF. Full variable domain (missing parts from reference TRBV11-2 and TRBJ2-1): EAGVAQSPRYKIIEKRQSVAFWCNPISGHATLYWYQQILGQGPKLLIQFQNNGVVDDSQLPKDRFSAERLKGVDSTLKIQPAKLEDSAVYLCASSLLGDEQFFGPGTRLTVL.

This clone has at least ten counts. The observed sequence ends 3 residues before the CDR3 terminus, with the missing tail filled in from the germline J gene. J is TRBJ2-1 and V is TRBV19; D possibly corresponds to TRBD1 (6 bases). Germline CDR1 LNHDA, CDR2 SQIVND (reference sequence). CDR3 size: 13 residues. V lost 7 bases to trimming and J lost 2 bases, with 9 bases between them. The DNA read from the CDR3 is TGTGCCAGTAAGGGGGACGCCTACAATGAG. It yields the protein CASKGDAYNE. The entire CDR3 protein reads CASKGDAYNEQFF.

This clone was observed many times. The CDR3 is cut off 3 residues early in the read; its end comes from the germline J gene. The chain carries TRBV18 and TRBJ1-1; perhaps TRBD1 as D (6 bases). Trimming removed 3 bases from V and 5 bases from J, with 16 bases in between. CDR1 KGHSH and CDR2 LQKENI come from the germline V gene. The CDR3 is 15 amino acids. The CDR3: CASSPNGGAGTEAFF. The covered CDR3 bases are TGTGCCAGCTCACCCAACGGGGGGGCGGGAACTGAA.

This clone was seen repeatedly, ten times or more. The read terminates 3 residues before the CDR3 end, so the remaining end is supplied by the germline J gene. The chain uses TRBV14 and TRBJ2-7; D ambiguous. The germline V and J ends were trimmed by 6 bases and 3 bases, with 9 bases remaining between them. The CDR3 is 12 amino acids. The germline V gene has CDR1 SGHDN and CDR2 FVKESK. The chain's CDR3 is CASSLLDYEQYF. The DNA read from the CDR3 is TGTGCCAGCAGTCTTCTAGACTACGAG. The entire variable domain, with the rest obtained from reference TRBV14 and TRBJ2-7, is as follows: EAGVTQFPSHSVIEKGQTVTLRCDPISGHDNLYWYRRVMGKEIKFLLHFVKESKQDESGMPNNRFLAERTGGTYSTLKVQPAELEDSGVYFCASSLLDYEQYFGPGTRLTVT.

This clone has ten or more counts. From the germline J gene comes the end of the CDR3, since the read stops 3 residues before it. The chain links TRBV29-1 to TRBJ2-1; 7 positions agree with TRBD2. CDR1 and CDR2 (germline): SQVTM, ANQGSEA. The CDR3 consists of 16 residues. Losses at the gene ends were 1 base for V and 0 bases for J; bases not matched to a gene: 6. CDR3 bases read: TGCAGCGTTGAAGGGGGACCGGGGGGCTCCTACAATGAG. It encodes CSVEGGPGGSYNE. The full CDR3 protein is CSVEGGPGGSYNEQFF.

This clone was seen repeatedly, ten times or more. Read coverage stops 3 residues before the CDR3 terminus; the germline J gene supplies the remainder. The V gene is TRBV12-3 or TRBV12-4, the J gene TRBJ1-2, with 7 nucleotides matching TRBD1. The CDR3 has 14 amino acids. J was trimmed by 7 bases and V by 7 bases; bases with no gene match: 12. Incomplete CDR3 DNA: TGTGCCAGCACCCCCCTACAGGGGCATGCTGGC. It encodes CASTPLQGHAG. The complete CDR3 reads CASTPLQGHAGYTF.

This clone was counted ten times or more. The read ends 3 residues early relative to the CDR3; the germline J gene fills the gap. The rearrangement joins TRBV20-1 to TRBJ2-5; 9 positions agree with TRBD2. CDR3 length equals 14 residues. After removal of 2 bases from V and 4 bases from J, the junction contained 5 bases not matched to a gene. Germline assignment: CDR1 DFQATT and CDR2 SNEGSKA (reference sequence). The CDR3 region is CSARNLAGRETQYF. The part of the CDR3 DNA that was read is TGCAGTGCTAGAAACCTAGCGGGGAGAGAGACC.

The table lists this clone with many counts. The DNA read from the CDR3 is TGCAGTGCTCATAATGACAGGGGGCATGAG. It codes for CSAHNDRGHE. In full, the CDR3 reads CSAHNDRGHEQFF. The chain combines TRBV20-1 with TRBJ2-1; 10 bases line up with TRBD1. The read ends 3 residues early relative to the CDR3; the germline J gene fills the gap. There are 13 residues in the CDR3. The trim removed 5 bases at V and 8 bases at J, leaving 6 bases unmatched. CDR1 is DFQATT and CDR2 is SNEGSKA in the germline V gene (reference sequence).

This clone was recorded many times. The sequence runs out 3 residues before the end of the CDR3; the remainder is reconstructed from the germline J gene. V gene TRBV2 combines with J gene TRBJ2-7; unclear D gene. Germline-derived CDR1 and CDR2 are SNHLY and FYNNEI. V lost 8 bases to trimming and J lost 0 bases, with 8 bases between them. The CDR3 is made up of 12 amino acids. The CDR3 sequence is CASGFSSYEQYF. The sequenced part of the CDR3 DNA is TGTGCCAGCGGCTTCAGCTCCTACGAG.

This clone was found many times. With the read ending 3 residues before the CDR3 end, the germline J gene is used to fill in that end. The chain links TRBV6-4 to TRBJ2-3; perhaps TRBD2 as D (6 bases). The CDR3 has 15 amino acids. V lost 0 bases to trimming and J lost 1 base, with 8 bases between them. From germline, CDR1 is MRHNA and CDR2 SNTAGT. The sequenced CDR3 bases are TGTGCCAGCAGTGACTCATCGGGGGGCACAGATACG. Protein sequence: CASSDSSGGTDT. The full CDR3 sequence reads CASSDSSGGTDTQYF.

This clone was recorded at least ten times. The DNA ends 3 residues before the CDR3 does, and the rest of the CDR3 is filled in from the germline J gene. The V call is TRBV7-3, the J call TRBJ1-2, with a tentative D call TRBD1 (6 bases). V lost 6 bases, J lost 1 base, and 9 bases lay in between. Germline CDR1 reads SGHTA; CDR2 reads FQGTGA. This CDR3 has 13 residues. The DNA read from the CDR3 is TGTGCCAGCAGTTCAGGGGATAACTATGGC. This sequence encodes CASSSGDNYG. The CDR3 reads in full as CASSSGDNYGYTF. The full variable domain, completed using reference TRBV7-3 and TRBJ1-2, is GAGVSQTPSNKVTEKGKYVELRCDPISGHTALYWYRQSLGQGPEFLIYFQGTGAADDSGLPNDRFFAVRPEGSVSTLKIQRTERGDSAVYLCASSSGDNYGYTFGSGTRLTVV.

In regard to this clone: The CDR3 end falls 3 residues outside the read, so it is completed with the germline J gene. This sample also contains other DNA sequences that code for the same CDR3. The genes are TRBV11-2 and TRBJ1-2; D perhaps matches TRBD1 (5 bases). The germline CDR1 and CDR2 sequences are SGHAT and FQNNGV. The V end was cut by 5 bases, the J end by 4 bases, with 17 bases between. This CDR3 is built from 15 residues. The covered CDR3 bases are TGTGCCAGCAGCCCTCGGAGAGACAGCATCTATGGC. Protein: CASSPRRDSIYG. The entire CDR3 is CASSPRRDSIYGYTF.

There are many counts of this clone. The read ends 3 residues shy of where the CDR3 ends; the end is completed using the germline J gene. The J gene is TRBJ2-1, the V gene TRBV10-1; 8 bases map to TRBD2. The CDR3 is 14 residues long. CDR1 and CDR2 from the germline V gene are WNHNN and SYGVQD (reference sequence). J was trimmed by 6 bases and V by 10 bases; bases with no gene match: 11. This chain's CDR3 is CATRDSGAANEQFF. The CDR3 DNA, read in part, is TGCGCCACCAGGGATAGCGGGGCCGCCAATGAG.

This clone showed up many times. The DNA read from the CDR3 is TGTGCCAGCAGGACAACAGGGGGCACTGGAGGC. This translates into CASRTTGGTGG. The CDR3 reads in full as CASRTTGGTGGYTF. This chain joins TRBV6-4 and TRBJ1-2; 9 bases match TRBD1. The read finishes 3 residues shy of the CDR3 end, and the germline J gene is used to complete it. Germline CDR1 MRHNA, CDR2 SNTAGT. This CDR3 region has 14 residues.

This clone was picked up many times. The read stops 3 residues short of the end of the CDR3; the missing end is completed from the germline J gene. J is TRBJ2-7 and V is TRBV7-2, with 8 bases identical to TRBD2. V gave up 4 bases and J gave up 0 bases; unmatched junction bases: 5. Germline CDR1 SGHTA, CDR2 FQGNSA. This CDR3 contains 15 residues. The DNA read from the CDR3 is TGTGCCAGCAGCTATTCAAGCGGGAGCTCCTACGAG. It yields the protein CASSYSSGSSYE. The entire CDR3 sequence reads CASSYSSGSSYEQYF.

The sample holds many counts of this clone. The read ends 3 residues before the CDR3 terminus; that terminus is restored from the germline J gene. The chain joins TRBV10-2 to TRBJ2-1; TRBD2 aligns across 8 bases. The V gene end was trimmed by 2 bases and the J gene end by 3 bases; junction bases not matched to a gene: 0. The germline gives CDR1 WSHSY, CDR2 SAAADI. The CDR3 is 14 amino acids. Incomplete CDR3 DNA: TGCGCCAGCAGTGAGACTAGCGGCTACAATGAG. The encoded protein is CASSETSGYNE. The entire CDR3 sequence reads CASSETSGYNEQFF.